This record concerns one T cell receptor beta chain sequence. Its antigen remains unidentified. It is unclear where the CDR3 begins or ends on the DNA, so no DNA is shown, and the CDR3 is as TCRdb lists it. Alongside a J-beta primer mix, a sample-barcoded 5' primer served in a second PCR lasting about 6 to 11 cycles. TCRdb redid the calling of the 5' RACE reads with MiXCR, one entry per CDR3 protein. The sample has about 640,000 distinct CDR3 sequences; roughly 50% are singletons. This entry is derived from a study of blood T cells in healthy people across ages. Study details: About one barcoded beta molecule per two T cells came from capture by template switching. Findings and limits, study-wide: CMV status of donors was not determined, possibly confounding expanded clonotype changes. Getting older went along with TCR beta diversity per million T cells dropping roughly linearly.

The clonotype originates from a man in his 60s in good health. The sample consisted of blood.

CDR3 sequence: CASSPPVGQGTYEQYF. The gene calls are TRBV21-1 and TRBJ2-5; the D segment call TRBD1 is taken from the table without a DNA check. TRBV21-1 is deemed a pseudogene. The CDR3 totals 16 residues, both ends included.